Listed below are T cell receptor beta chains from one sample, sequenced in a study of CD8 T cells in Susac syndrome. TCRdb passed the immunoSEQ multiplex PCR reads through MiXCR, listing each CDR3 protein once. The data show 150,000 to 200,000 distinct CDR3 sequences, with roughly 94% seen just once and over 0.09% held by the top ten. Sequencing used CD4+ T cells from PBMCs. The receptors shown here come from a human donor with multiple sclerosis. The CDR3 runs from the conserved cysteine through the conserved F or W. The D gene is left open where the match is weak. Only some rows state a clone size, as once, few, many or a class for expanded clones.

abundance,d_gene,j_gene,v_gene,CDR3nt,CDR3aa
few,.,TRBJ1-4,TRBV5-1,TGCGCCAGCAGCTTGACTCTCAATGAAAAACTGTTTTTT,CASSLTLNEKLFF
.,.,TRBJ2-3,TRBV3-1,TGTGCCAGCAGCCGTAGGACTCCCCCAGATACGCAGTATTTT,CASSRRTPPDTQYF
.,TRBD1,TRBJ1-4,TRBV4-3,TGCGCCAGCAGCCTCGGACAGGGGGCGGTAGGAGAAAAACTGTTTTTT,CASSLGQGAVGEKLFF
.,.,TRBJ2-2,TRBV4-3,TGCGCCAGCAGCCATGCACAGGATTACGGGGAGCTGTTTTTT,CASSHAQDYGELFF
once,.,TRBJ2-1,TRBV6-2/TRBV6-3,TGTGCCAGCAGTTTCCGACCCGACAATGAGCAGTTCTTC,CASSFRPDNEQFF
.,.,TRBJ1-4,TRBV11-2,TGTGCCAGCAGCTTATATATCCTGGGACGTATCCCCAGTGATAATGAAAAACTGTTTTTT,CASSLYILGRIPSDNEKLFF
.,TRBD2,TRBJ2-2,TRBV10-3,TGTGCCATCAGTAGCGGGAAGGGCACCGGGGAGCTGTTTTTT,CAISSGKGTGELFF
.,TRBD1,TRBJ1-4,TRBV3-1,TGTGCCAGCAGCTTACGACAGGGGGCTGAAAAACTGTTTTTT,CASSLRQGAEKLFF
.,TRBD1,TRBJ2-6,TRBV30,TGTGCCTGCATTCCGGGACAGGGTTTGGCTGGGGCCAACGTCCTGACTTTC,CACIPGQGLAGANVLTF
.,.,TRBJ2-7,TRBV3-1,TGTGCCAGCAGCCCTCGGGACACCTTCTACGAGCAGTACTTC,CASSPRDTFYEQYF
.,.,TRBJ1-1,TRBV7-2,TGTGCCAGCAGCTTACGGGCGTCCCCTAACACTGAAGCTTTCTTT,CASSLRASPNTEAFF
.,.,TRBJ1-4,TRBV19,TGTGCCAGTGGGACGGCGGCGGGGGTTGAAAAACTGTTTTTT,CASGTAAGVEKLFF
.,.,TRBJ2-1,TRBV6-2/TRBV6-3,TGTGCCAGCAGTTACCGGGGGAAGGATGAGCAGTTCTTC,CASSYRGKDEQFF
.,TRBD2,TRBJ2-5,TRBV15,TGTGCCACCAGCAGGGGGACTAGCGGGAGGACTCAAGAGACCCAGTACTTC,CATSRGTSGRTQETQYF
.,TRBD1,TRBJ2-7,TRBV20-1,TGCAGTGCCCGGACAGGGTCCCTAGGCGAGCAGTACTTC,CSARTGSLGEQYF
.,.,TRBJ2-3,TRBV5-4,TGTGCCAGCAGCTTGGTAGCGAGTCGACCCGATACGCAGTATTTT,CASSLVASRPDTQYF
.,.,TRBJ2-3,TRBV9,TGTGCCAGCAGCGTAGCCCCCGGGGCAGATACGCAGTATTTT,CASSVAPGADTQYF
.,.,TRBJ2-7,TRBV27,TGTGCCAGCAGTTTGATGGCGGTCTATTACGAGCAGTACTTC,CASSLMAVYYEQYF
.,TRBD1,TRBJ1-2,TRBV4-1,TGCGCCAGCAGCAACCAGCCGGGACAGGGGGAGAGAGGCTACACCTTC,CASSNQPGQGERGYTF
.,.,TRBJ2-2,TRBV20-1,TGCAGTGCTCTTCCGGTGGATTATTCGAACACCGGGGAGCTGTTTTTT,CSALPVDYSNTGELFF
.,.,TRBJ2-2,TRBV27,TGTGCCAGCAGCTTTATATCCCCCGGGCGGGTTGAAGGCGGGGAGCTGTTTTTT,CASSFISPGRVEGGELFF
.,TRBD1,TRBJ2-5,TRBV7-2,TGTGCCAGCAGCTTTACCGGGACAGGGGGCACCGGTGGGGCCCAGTACTTC,CASSFTGTGGTGGAQYF
.,.,TRBJ2-5,TRBV20-1,TGCAGTGCTAGGGTCAGGGCGCGCGGTTGGCGAGAGACCCAGTACTTC,CSARVRARGWRETQYF
once,.,TRBJ2-7,TRBV7-9,TGTGCCAGCAGCCCGACAGGGTGGGGGGACGAGCAGTACTTC,CASSPTGWGDEQYF
.,TRBD1,TRBJ2-5,TRBV5-1,TGCGCCAGCAGCATATACGGGACAGGGGAAGAGACCCAGTACTTC,CASSIYGTGEETQYF
.,TRBD1,TRBJ2-1,TRBV24-1,TGTGCCACCAGTCATACCGGGACAGGGCCCAATGAGCAGTTCTTC,CATSHTGTGPNEQFF
.,.,TRBJ2-7,TRBV12-5,TGTGCTAGTGGTTTGGTCGACGAGCAGTACTTC,CASGLVDEQYF
.,TRBD2,TRBJ2-2,TRBV12-3/TRBV12-4,TGTGCCACAAGGGGGCTAGCGGGAGGACGGACCGGGGAGCTGTTTTTT,CATRGLAGGRTGELFF
.,TRBD1,TRBJ2-3,TRBV24-1,TGTGCCACCAGGCCGGGGACAGGGGATGGGGATACGCAGTATTTT,CATRPGTGDGDTQYF
once,.,TRBJ2-2,TRBV5-1,TGCGCCAGCAGCTTGCAGGGTAAAACCGGGGAGCTGTTTTTT,CASSLQGKTGELFF
.,.,TRBJ1-5,TRBV19,TGTGCCAGTAACCCGGTACAGGGTTTCAATCAGCCCCAGCATTTT,CASNPVQGFNQPQHF
.,.,TRBJ2-2,TRBV7-8,TGTGCCAGCAGCTTATGGGGCGCGAACACCGGGGAGCTGTTTTTT,CASSLWGANTGELFF
.,TRBD2,TRBJ2-3,TRBV3-1,TGTGCCAGCAGTCCCACTAGCGGGAGCACAGATACGCAGTATTTT,CASSPTSGSTDTQYF
.,.,TRBJ2-7,TRBV3-1,TGTGCCAGCAGCCCTCGCCAGACGACGGGTCAGTACTTC,CASSPRQTTGQYF
.,.,TRBJ1-2,TRBV6-5,TGTGCCAGCAGGCTCGGACATTTCCTTGGCTACACCTTC,CASRLGHFLGYTF